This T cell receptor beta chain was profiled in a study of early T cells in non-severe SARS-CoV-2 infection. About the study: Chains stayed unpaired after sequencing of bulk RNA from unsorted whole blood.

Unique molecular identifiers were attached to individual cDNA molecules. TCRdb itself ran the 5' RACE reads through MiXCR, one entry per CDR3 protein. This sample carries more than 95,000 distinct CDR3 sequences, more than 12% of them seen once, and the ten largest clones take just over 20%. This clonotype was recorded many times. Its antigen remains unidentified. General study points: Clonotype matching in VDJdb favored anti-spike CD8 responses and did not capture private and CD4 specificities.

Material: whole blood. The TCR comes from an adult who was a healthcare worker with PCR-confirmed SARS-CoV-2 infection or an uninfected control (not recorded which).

CDR3 region: CASSIAGADTQYF. The CDR3 DNA reads TGTGCCAGTAGTATCGCTGGGGCAGATACGCAGTATTTT. The V call is TRBV19, the J call TRBJ2-3; D remains unclear. V lost 3 bases to trimming and J lost 4 bases, with 8 bases between them. The CDR3 consists of 13 residues. Germline CDR1 LNHDA, CDR2 SQIVND (reference sequence).